This T cell receptor beta chain derives from a study of cytomegalovirus exposure and HLA in healthy donors. Researchers ran the PCR with 60 Vbeta and 13 Jbeta primers. Clones were sequenced by immunoSEQ multiplex PCR, and TCRdb holds only the in-frame ones, with some missing. The sample includes some 110,000 clones, 9.5% to 13% seen only once; the top ten take under 6.5%. This CDR3 has 14 residues. Germline lookup yields CDR1 SGHRS and CDR2 YFSETQ. Trimming at V came to 2 bases and at J to 5 bases, leaving 4 bases not matched to a gene. The sequence was collected from a man in his forties or fifties in good health and CMV-seropositive. The sequenced sample was PBMCs. The chain links TRBV5-1 to TRBJ2-3, with 8 bases lining up with TRBD2. CDR3 in DNA: TGCGCCAGCAGCTTAGCGGGAGCGCTAGATACGCAGTATTTT. It encodes CASSLAGALDTQYF.